These 5 T cell receptor beta chains were sequenced from one sample in a study of blood T cell repertoires in COVID-19. Assay: immunoSEQ multiplex PCR; the TCRdb copy retains only in-frame clones and omits some. The table includes 95,000 or so clones, about 89% detected once. Sequences were obtained from peripheral blood. The receptors here all came from a woman aged 70-85 years with acute or convalescent COVID-19.

The chain recombines TRBV29-1 with TRBJ2-7; tentative D call: TRBD2 (5 bases). V was clipped by 3 bases and J by 1 base, with 7 bases between them. The germline V gene encodes CDR1 SQVTM and CDR2 ANQGSEA. This CDR3 contains 12 residues. CDR3 residues: CSVDSGSYEQYV. DNA for the CDR3: TGCAGCGTTGATTCGGGGTCCTACGAGCAGTACGTC.

CDR3 bases: TGTGCCAGCAGTTTAGTCTCTAACTATGGCTACACCTTC. Protein: CASSLVSNYGYTF. The rearrangement joins TRBV28 to TRBJ1-2; D ambiguous. The ends were cut back, 2 bases at V and 0 bases at J, with 4 bases in the middle. The CDR3 length is 13 residues. Germline values: CDR1 MDHEN, CDR2 SYDVKM.

The genes are TRBV6-1 and TRBJ1-4; no definite D call. Germline CDR1 MNHNS, CDR2 SASEGT. The V end was cut by 2 bases, the J end by 7 bases, with 11 bases between. The CDR3 has 14 amino acids. The CDR3, as DNA: TGTGCCAGCAGTGAATCGGGTAGGAGTGAAAAACTGTTTTTT. Encoded protein: CASSESGRSEKLFF.

This chain connects TRBV19 to TRBJ2-2; 9 bases are a match to TRBD2. The germline gives CDR1 LNHDA, CDR2 SQIVND (reference sequence). The CDR3 spans 16 residues. After removal of 7 bases from V and 1 base from J, the junction contained 7 bases not matched to a gene. CDR3 amino acids: CASKRASGENTGELFF. The DNA for the CDR3 is TGTGCCAGTAAGAGGGCTAGCGGGGAGAACACCGGGGAGCTGTTTTTT.

This chain joins TRBV4-1 and TRBJ1-2, with 10 bases that match TRBD1. The J segment lost 2 bases and the V segment lost 5 bases, leaving 8 bases of the junction unmatched. Germline lookup yields CDR1 MGHRA and CDR2 YSYEKL. The CDR3 has 16 amino acids. The CDR3 loop is CASSFSRDRGNYGYTF. In DNA, the CDR3 is TGCGCCAGCAGCTTCTCCCGGGACAGGGGAAACTATGGCTACACCTTC.